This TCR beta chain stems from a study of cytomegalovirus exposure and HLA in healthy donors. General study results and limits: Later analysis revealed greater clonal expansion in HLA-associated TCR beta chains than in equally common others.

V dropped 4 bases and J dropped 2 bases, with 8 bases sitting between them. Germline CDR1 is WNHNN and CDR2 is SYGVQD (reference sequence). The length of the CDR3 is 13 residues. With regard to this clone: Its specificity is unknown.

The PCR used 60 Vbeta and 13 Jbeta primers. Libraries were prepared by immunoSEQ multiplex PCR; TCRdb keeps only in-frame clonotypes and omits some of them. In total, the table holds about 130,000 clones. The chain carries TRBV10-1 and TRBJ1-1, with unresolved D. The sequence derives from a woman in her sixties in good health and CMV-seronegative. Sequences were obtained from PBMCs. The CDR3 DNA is TGCGCCAGCAGTGCGCAGGAAAACACTGAAGCTTTCTTT. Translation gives CASSAQENTEAFF.